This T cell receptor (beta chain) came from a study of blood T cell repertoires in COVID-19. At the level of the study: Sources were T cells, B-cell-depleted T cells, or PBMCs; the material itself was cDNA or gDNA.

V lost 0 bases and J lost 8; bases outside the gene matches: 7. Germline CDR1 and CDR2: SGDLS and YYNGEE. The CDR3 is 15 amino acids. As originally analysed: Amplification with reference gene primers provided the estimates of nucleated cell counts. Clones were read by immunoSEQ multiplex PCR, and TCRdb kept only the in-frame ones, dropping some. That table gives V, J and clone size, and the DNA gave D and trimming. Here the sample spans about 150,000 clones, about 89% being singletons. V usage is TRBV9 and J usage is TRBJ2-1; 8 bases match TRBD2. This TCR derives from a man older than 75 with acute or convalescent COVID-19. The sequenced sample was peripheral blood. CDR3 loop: CASSVGTSRLDEQFF. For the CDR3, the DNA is TGTGCCAGCAGCGTAGGGACTAGCCGCTTGGATGAGCAGTTCTTC.